This T cell receptor (beta chain) was captured by sequencing in a study of graft-versus-host responses after intestinal transplantation. Whole-study results and caveats: GvH clones were identified in recipient marrow, with some first appearing in ileum or blood.

The germline V gene encodes CDR1 KGHSH and CDR2 LQKENI. The CDR3 contains 13 residues. Measured with immunoSEQ multiplex PCR; TCRdb has only the in-frame clones, and not every one. The sample contains fewer than 30,000 clones, 87% of which appear only once. Turning to this clone: The target antigen is unknown.

The sequence came from a human patient who received an intestinal transplant, so some T cells may come from the graft donor. Sample: PBMCs, taken nearly 470 days after intestinal transplantation. The genes are TRBV18 and TRBJ2-5; D remains unclear. The tail of the sequence fits TRBJ2-7 better, so the J call may be wrong. CDR3 in amino acids: CASSPVGSYEQYF. In nucleotides, the CDR3 is TGTGCCAGCTCCCCCGTGGGCTCCTACGAGCAGTACTTC.